The 26 T cell receptor beta chains presented below share a single source sample, sequenced in a study of OX40 agonist ivuxolimab in advanced cancers. Assay used: immunoSEQ multiplex PCR; TCRdb lists only in-frame clones, some missing. This sample has 50,000 to 70,000 clones, with roughly four fifths found just once. Sequencing was performed on CD4+ or CD8+ T cells sorted from blood, taken in a trial of the OX40 agonist ivuxolimab. The receptors stem from an adult with an advanced solid tumor such as melanoma, head and neck, liver or kidney cancer.

The rearrangement joins TRBV7-2 to TRBJ1-2, with a tentative D call TRBD1 (6 bases). V lost 2 bases, J lost 8 bases, and 9 bases lay in between. Germline-derived CDR1 and CDR2 are SGHTA and FQGNSA. The CDR3 covers 12 residues. CDR3 DNA: TGTGCCAGCAGCTTAAACAGGGACGGCTACACCTTC. Translating gives CASSLNRDGYTF.

The chain is built from TRBV9 and TRBJ1-3; 8 positions match TRBD1. Trimming cost V 5 bases and J 3 bases; bases outside gene matches: 4. Germline-derived CDR1 and CDR2 are SGDLS and YYNGEE. The CDR3 spans 14 residues. This CDR3 reads CASRETGGGNTIYF. The CDR3 DNA reads TGTGCCAGCAGAGAAACAGGGGGTGGAAACACCATATATTTT. Drawing the rest from reference TRBV9 and TRBJ1-3, the complete variable domain is DSGVTQTPKHLITATGQRVTLRCSPRSGDLSVYWYQQSLDQGLQFLIQYYNGEERAKGNILERFSAQQFPDLHSELNLSSLELGDSALYFCASRETGGGNTIYFGEGSWLTVV.

The CDR3 bases are TGTGCCAGCAGCTCTCGTCGGCTACCAAGCTCCTACGAGCAGTACTTC. Its protein is CASSSRRLPSSYEQYF. The chain has TRBV13 and TRBJ2-7, with no clear D. Between the trimmed V and J ends, which lost 4 bases and 0 bases, there was a span of 16 bases. In germline, CDR1 is PRHDT, CDR2 FYEKMQ (reference sequence). The length of the CDR3 is 16 residues.

The J gene is TRBJ1-2, the V gene TRBV7-9; 9 nucleotides agree with TRBD1. CDR1 and CDR2 (germline): SEHNR, FQNEAQ (reference sequence). CDR3 length: 16 residues. V shed 7 bases, J shed 7 bases, and the junction held 16 bases outside the gene matches. CDR3: CASTPGAGDRAVGYTF. CDR3 coding DNA: TGTGCCAGCACCCCGGGGGCGGGGGACAGGGCAGTTGGCTACACCTTC.

The chain employs TRBV6-1 and TRBJ1-5, with D possibly being TRBD1 (6 bases). Trimming removed 7 bases at V and 8 bases at J, with 9 bases between. CDR1 is MNHNS and CDR2 is SASEGT in the germline V gene. The CDR3 runs to 11 residues. The CDR3 protein is CASKGGEPQHF. Here the CDR3 DNA reads TGTGCCAGCAAAGGGGGGGAGCCCCAGCATTTT.

This chain joins TRBV6-1 and TRBJ2-1; TRBD1 matches at 9 bases. Unmatched junction bases numbered 9, after V lost 4 bases and J lost 5 bases. CDR1 is MNHNS and CDR2 is SASEGT in the germline V gene. CDR3 length: 16 amino acids. The CDR3 DNA reads as TGTGCCAGCAGTGGGTCACAGGGGGCGAATCACAATGAGCAGTTCTTC. This codes for CASSGSQGANHNEQFF.

The gene calls are TRBV30 and TRBJ2-7, with D possibly TRBD2 on 6 matching bases. Germline loops: CDR1 GTSNPN, CDR2 SVGIG (reference sequence). This CDR3 region has 15 residues. The V end was cut by 0 bases, the J end by 2 bases, with 14 bases between. The CDR3 region has the DNA TGTGCCTGGAGTGTCGGCGGGAATCCTACCTACGAGCAGTACTTC. Translating gives CAWSVGGNPTYEQYF.

This clone was detected only a few times. This CDR3 is also generated by other DNA sequences in the sample. CDR3 protein: CASSQGAGGYNEQFF. The CDR3 DNA sequence: TGTGCCAGCAGCCAAGGGGCAGGCGGATACAATGAGCAGTTCTTC. This rearrangement joins TRBV4-2 to TRBJ2-1; no definite D call. V lost 1 base, J lost 4 bases, and 11 bases lay in between. Germline V gives CDR1 LGHNA, CDR2 YNFKEQ. The CDR3 extends over 15 amino acids.

The chain couples TRBV28 to TRBJ1-2, with D possibly being TRBD1 (5 bases). V was shortened by 3 bases and J by 1 base, with 12 bases between the two germline ends. There are 15 residues in the CDR3. The germline CDR1 and CDR2 sequences are MDHEN and SYDVKM. CDR3 loop: CASSLSWDGNYGYTF. The CDR3 DNA is TGTGCCAGCAGTTTGAGCTGGGACGGTAACTATGGCTACACCTTC.

The chain carries TRBV6-5 and TRBJ2-7, with 9 nucleotides matching TRBD2. After removal of 9 bases from V and 9 bases from J, the junction contained 15 bases not matched to a gene. This CDR3 spans 14 amino acids. Per the germline V gene, CDR1 is MNHEY and CDR2 is SVGAGI. CDR3 coding DNA: TGTGCCAGTAACCCTAGCGGGGAGGTCTTAATGCAGTACTTC. This gives the protein CASNPSGEVLMQYF.

V usage is TRBV7-6 and J usage is TRBJ2-7; D is unclear. V was trimmed by 5 bases and J by 6 bases, leaving 23 bases between them. The V gene's germline CDR1 is SGHVS and CDR2 FNYEAQ. This CDR3 is built from 16 residues. CDR3 nucleotides: TGTGCCAGCAGCCCCATTTTGGGGTTGGGCCTCTTCGAGCAGTACTTC. Protein: CASSPILGLGLFEQYF.

This chain connects TRBV7-6 to TRBJ1-2; the match to TRBD1 covers 8 bases. J gave up 4 bases and V 1 base, and 5 bases lay outside the gene matches. The CDR3 is 15 amino acids. Per the germline V gene, CDR1 is SGHVS and CDR2 is FNYEAQ. CDR3 in DNA: TGTGCCAGCAGCTTAGGGGCCAGGGGGCTCTATGGCTACACCTTC. Translating it yields CASSLGARGLYGYTF.

This chain joins TRBV6-5 and TRBJ2-3; 7 bases match TRBD2. With 10 bases clipped from V and 7 bases from J, the junction kept 8 bases outside the gene matches. Germline V gene sequence: CDR1 MNHEY, CDR2 SVGAGI. The length of the CDR3 is 12 residues. CDR3 residues: CATWGGWNTQYF. The CDR3 DNA reads as TGTGCCACCTGGGGGGGGTGGAATACGCAGTATTTT.

This clone turned up a few times. The chain carries TRBV7-8 and TRBJ1-4; D gene ambiguous. Germline CDR1 reads SGHVS; CDR2 reads FQNEAQ. Trimming left V 5 bases short and J 2 bases short, with 12 bases between. The CDR3 covers 15 residues. The CDR3 DNA sequence: TGTGCCAGCAGCCCTAGGAGTAGTACTAATGAAAAACTGTTTTTT. This translates into CASSPRSSTNEKLFF. Drawing the rest from reference TRBV7-8 and TRBJ1-4, the complete variable domain is GAGVSQSPRYKVAKRGQDVALRCDPISGHVSLFWYQQALGQGPEFLTYFQNEAQLDKSGLPSDRFFAERPEGSVSTLKIQRTQQEDSAVYLCASSPRSSTNEKLFFGSGTQLSVL.

In DNA form, the CDR3 reads TGTGCCAGCAGACAGGGACCCCAAGGTCGGAAACTGTTTTTT. This translates into CASRQGPQGRKLFF. This chain links TRBV6-6 with TRBJ1-4; tentatively, D is TRBD1 (6 bases). This CDR3 region has 14 residues. Deletions cut 6 bases from V and 11 bases from J, with 19 bases between. The germline V gene has CDR1 MNHNY and CDR2 SVGAGI (reference sequence).

In its sample, this clone was seen once. The chain carries TRBV6-5 and TRBJ1-1; D not certain. This CDR3 region has 13 residues. V lost 3 bases to trimming and J lost 4 bases, with 9 bases between them. The germline gives CDR1 MNHEY, CDR2 SVGAGI. Written as DNA, the CDR3 is TGTGCCAGCAGTTATAATGGCCCCACTGAAGCTTTCTTT. It translates to CASSYNGPTEAFF.

V gene TRBV11-2 combines with J gene TRBJ1-1, with D possibly TRBD1 on 6 matching bases. V dropped 5 bases and J dropped 2 bases, with 15 bases sitting between them. CDR1 and CDR2 from the germline V gene are SGHAT and FQNNGV. The CDR3 covers 15 residues. For the CDR3, the DNA is TGTGCCAGCAGCCTTAGGTGGACAGACAACACTGAAGCTTTCTTT. It codes for CASSLRWTDNTEAFF.

This chain uses TRBV5-4 with TRBJ2-7; weak D call: TRBD1 (6 bases). CDR3 length equals 14 residues. Trimming left V 0 bases short and J 6 bases short, with 13 bases between. The germline CDR1 and CDR2 sequences are SGHNT and YYREEE (reference sequence). CDR3 sequence reads: CASSLGGNRAEQYF. Here the CDR3 DNA reads TGTGCCAGCAGCTTGGGGGGGAACAGGGCCGAGCAGTACTTC.

This chain connects TRBV7-3 to TRBJ2-1, with TRBD2 matching over 8 bases. The CDR3 contains 15 residues. The V gene end was trimmed by 1 base and the J gene end by 7 bases; junction bases not matched to a gene: 6. Germline V gives CDR1 SGHTA, CDR2 FQGTGA. The CDR3 nucleotides read TGTGCCAGCAGCTTAATCGTCGGCGGGGGGAATGAGCAGTTCTTC. Residues: CASSLIVGGGNEQFF.

V usage is TRBV19 and J usage is TRBJ1-5, with D hard to call. Trimming removed 3 bases from V and 4 bases from J, with 7 bases in between. The CDR3 loop spans 13 amino acids. Germline lookup yields CDR1 LNHDA and CDR2 SQIVND (reference sequence). The CDR3 bases are TGTGCCAGTAGTATGACAAGAAATCAGCCCCAGCATTTT. Its protein product is CASSMTRNQPQHF.

The J gene is TRBJ2-2, the V gene TRBV5-1, with TRBD1 identical over 10 bases. The CDR3 contains 14 residues. The trim removed 4 bases at V and 7 bases at J, leaving 4 bases unmatched. Per the germline V gene, CDR1 is SGHRS and CDR2 is YFSETQ. Written as DNA, the CDR3 is TGCGCCAGCAGCGCGGGACAGGGGATCGGGGAGCTGTTTTTT. This codes for CASSAGQGIGELFF. The full variable domain, with the rest looked up from reference TRBV5-1 and TRBJ2-2, is KAGVTQTPRYLIKTRGQQVTLSCSPISGHRSVSWYQQTPGQGLQFLFEYFSETQRNKGNFPGRFSGRQFSNSRSEMNVSTLELGDSALYLCASSAGQGIGELFFGEGSRLTVL.

This sequence joins TRBV6-5 and TRBJ2-5, with TRBD1 identical over 7 bases. Germline V gene lookup returns CDR1 MNHEY and CDR2 SVGAGI. Losses at the gene ends were 6 bases for V and 5 bases for J; bases not matched to a gene: 3. The CDR3 is made up of 12 amino acids. CDR3 nucleotides: TGTGCCAGCAGCTCCAGGGGGGAGACCCAGTACTTC. This sequence encodes CASSSRGETQYF.

The chain joins TRBV10-2 to TRBJ2-3; D is ambiguous. The V gene's germline CDR1 is WSHSY and CDR2 SAAADI. The CDR3 runs 16 residues. Trimming took 5 bases from V and 2 from J, leaving 17 bases between them. CDR3 sequence reads: CASSPRATRVTDTQYF. CDR3 nucleotide sequence: TGCGCCAGCAGTCCACGTGCAACCCGGGTCACAGATACGCAGTATTTT.

This sequence joins TRBV19 and TRBJ2-7; D gene ambiguous. V dropped 3 bases and J dropped 5 bases, with 8 bases sitting between them. The CDR3 runs 12 residues. The germline CDR1 and CDR2 sequences are LNHDA and SQIVND (reference sequence). CDR3 amino acids: CASSILGDEQYF. The DNA of the CDR3 is TGTGCCAGTAGTATTCTTGGGGACGAGCAGTACTTC.

The chain combines TRBV30 with TRBJ2-1; TRBD1 is a possible D gene (6 bases). V lost 5 bases and J 6 bases, leaving 20 bases between the germline ends. Germline V gene sequence: CDR1 GTSNPN, CDR2 SVGIG (reference sequence). The CDR3 has 15 residues. The CDR3 coding sequence is TGTGCCTGGTCCCGAGACAGGCTCAACGGCAATGAGCAGTTCTTC. Its translation: CAWSRDRLNGNEQFF.

The chain employs TRBV7-8 and TRBJ2-5; a possible D gene is TRBD2 (6 bases). Germline V CDR1 and CDR2: SGHVS, FQNEAQ. V was cut by 5 bases and J by 2 bases, with 18 bases left in between. This CDR3 contains 16 residues. This CDR3 is CASSGTGVLGQETQYF. The CDR3, as DNA: TGTGCCAGCAGCGGAACGGGAGTCTTAGGGCAAGAGACCCAGTACTTC.